This T cell receptor (beta chain) was profiled in a study of blood T cell repertoires in COVID-19. Study in general: PBMCs, B-cell-depleted T cells, or T cells provided the cDNA or gDNA that made up the material.

Profiling relied on immunoSEQ multiplex PCR, and the TCRdb table lists in-frame clones only, not all of them. The sample has approximately 70,000 clones, 75% to 95% seen once; the top ten hold around 4.7%. This clone is a singleton in its sample. Trimming removed 5 bases from V and 8 bases from J, with 13 bases in between. Germline V gives CDR1 GTSNPN, CDR2 SVGIG (reference sequence). The length of the CDR3 is 12 residues. Material for sequencing was peripheral blood. This clonotype was sampled from a woman in her fifties or sixties with active COVID-19. V is TRBV30 and J is TRBJ1-3; no clear D gene. The DNA of the CDR3 is TGTGCCTGGGAGAGGAGCGGGGACACCATATATTTT. It encodes CAWERSGDTIYF. Supplemented by reference TRBV30 and TRBJ1-3, the full variable domain reads SQTIHQWPATLVQPVGSPLSLECTVEGTSNPNLYWYRQAAGRGLQLLFYSVGIGQISSEVPQNLSASRPQDRQFILSSKKLLLSDSGFYLCAWERSGDTIYFGEGSWLTVV.